This paragraph covers one TCR beta chain sequence. Its antigen is unidentified. CDR1 and CDR2 (germline): SGHRS, YFSETQ. V dropped 3 bases and J dropped 3; count of bases not matched to a gene: 4. The CDR3 runs 14 residues. TCRdb reprocessed the 5' RACE reads with MiXCR, giving one entry per CDR3 protein. The sample holds 200,000 or so distinct CDR3 sequences, 16% seen once. The data originate from a study of T-cell memory formation after mild COVID-19. Overall study context: Across donors, TCR clusters were largely donor specific. Study observations and caveats: Day 15 to 85 contractors were CD4/CD8 balanced; later expanders leaned CD4+.

This TCR was recovered from an adult woman who had mild COVID-19 (a few samples of this study predate the infection). Cell type and time point are not known. The material sequenced was PBMCs or a T cell subset sorted from them (not recorded which). The chain recombines TRBV5-1 with TRBJ2-7; 9 bases line up with TRBD1. The CDR3 DNA follows: TGCGCCAGCAGCTCCGGGACAGGGAACTACGAGCAGTACTTC. This gives the protein CASSSGTGNYEQYF. Filled out from reference TRBV5-1 and TRBJ2-7, the complete variable domain reads KAGVTQTPRYLIKTRGQQVTLSCSPISGHRSVSWYQQTPGQGLQFLFEYFSETQRNKGNFPGRFSGRQFSNSRSEMNVSTLELGDSALYLCASSSGTGNYEQYFGPGTRLTVT.